This TCR beta chain was sequenced in a study of T cell repertoires in cytomegalovirus infection. General observations from the study: HLA-C-restricted TCR beta clonotypes specific for CMV led the ex vivo response.

TCRdb processed the reads anew with MiXCR; each CDR3 protein has one entry. The data show some 680,000 distinct CDR3 sequences, with less than 40% seen just once and about 2.8% held by the top ten. This clonotype occurred many times. Its target is unknown. This CDR3 contains 13 residues. V dropped 5 bases and J dropped 6; count of bases not matched to a gene: 4. Germline V gene sequence: CDR1 SGHVS, CDR2 FQNEAQ. This clonotype was obtained from a human donor in good health (CMV status not recorded). Some clones in this sample may be carry-over from other donors' samples. Sequencing used PBMCs. This chain links TRBV7-8 with TRBJ1-1, with 9 bases lining up with TRBD1. The CDR3 DNA sequence: TGTGCCAGCAGCCCGGACAGGGGCGCTGAAGCTTTCTTT. Its protein product is CASSPDRGAEAFF.